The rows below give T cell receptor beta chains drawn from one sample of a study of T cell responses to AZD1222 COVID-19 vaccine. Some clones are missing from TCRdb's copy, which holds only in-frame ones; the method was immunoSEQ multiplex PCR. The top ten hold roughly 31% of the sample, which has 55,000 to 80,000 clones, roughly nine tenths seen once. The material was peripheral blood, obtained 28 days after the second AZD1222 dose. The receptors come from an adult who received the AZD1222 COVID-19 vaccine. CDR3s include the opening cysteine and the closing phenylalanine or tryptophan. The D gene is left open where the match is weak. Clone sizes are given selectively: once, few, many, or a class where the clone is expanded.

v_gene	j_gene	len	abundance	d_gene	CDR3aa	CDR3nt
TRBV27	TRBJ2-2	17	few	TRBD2	CASSPSLAAANTGELFF	TGTGCCAGCAGCCCCAGCCTAGCGGCCGCGAACACCGGGGAGCTGTTTTTT
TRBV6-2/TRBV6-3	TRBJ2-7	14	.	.	CASSPPKEAYEQYF	TGTGCCAGCAGTCCACCCAAAGAGGCCTACGAGCAGTACTTC
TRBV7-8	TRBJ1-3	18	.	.	CASSLAVGYEHSGNTIYF	TGTGCCAGCAGCTTAGCGGTTGGGTACGAGCACTCTGGAAACACCATATATTTT
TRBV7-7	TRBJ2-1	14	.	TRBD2	CASSLDSGGREQFF	TGTGCCAGCAGCTTAGACTCTGGCGGGAGAGAGCAGTTCTTC
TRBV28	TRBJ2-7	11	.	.	CASGSPYEQYF	TGTGCCAGCGGGTCGCCCTACGAGCAGTACTTC
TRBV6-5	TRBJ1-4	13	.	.	CASISRANEKLFF	TGTGCCAGCATTTCCAGGGCTAATGAAAAACTGTTTTTT
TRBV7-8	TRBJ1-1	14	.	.	CASSLYAVHTEAFF	TGTGCCAGCAGCTTATACGCGGTCCACACTGAAGCTTTCTTT
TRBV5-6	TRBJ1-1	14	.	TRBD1	CASSRGQVVPEAFF	TGTGCCAGCAGCAGAGGACAGGTTGTCCCTGAAGCTTTCTTT
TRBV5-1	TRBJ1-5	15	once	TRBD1	CASSLTGGEVQPQHF	TGCGCCAGCAGCTTGACAGGGGGAGAGGTTCAGCCCCAGCATTTT
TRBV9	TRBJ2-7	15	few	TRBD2	CASSRTGTSSYEQYF	TGTGCCAGCAGCAGGACCGGGACTAGCTCCTACGAGCAGTACTTC
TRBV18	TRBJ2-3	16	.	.	CASSPYAPTSTDTQYF	TGTGCCAGCTCACCATACGCACCCACTAGCACAGATACGCAGTATTTT
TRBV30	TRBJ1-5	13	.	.	CAWSLGGGQPQHF	TGTGCCTGGAGTCTAGGAGGGGGTCAGCCCCAGCATTTT
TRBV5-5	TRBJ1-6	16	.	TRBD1	CASSRTDRASNSPLHF	TGTGCCAGCAGCCGTACTGACAGGGCCTCTAATTCACCCCTCCACTTT
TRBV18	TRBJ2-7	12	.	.	CASSPVSYEQYF	TGTGCCAGCTCACCAGTGTCGTACGAGCAGTACTTC
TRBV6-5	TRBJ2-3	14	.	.	CASNGGGSTDTQYF	TGTGCCAGCAATGGTGGCGGAAGCACAGATACGCAGTATTTT